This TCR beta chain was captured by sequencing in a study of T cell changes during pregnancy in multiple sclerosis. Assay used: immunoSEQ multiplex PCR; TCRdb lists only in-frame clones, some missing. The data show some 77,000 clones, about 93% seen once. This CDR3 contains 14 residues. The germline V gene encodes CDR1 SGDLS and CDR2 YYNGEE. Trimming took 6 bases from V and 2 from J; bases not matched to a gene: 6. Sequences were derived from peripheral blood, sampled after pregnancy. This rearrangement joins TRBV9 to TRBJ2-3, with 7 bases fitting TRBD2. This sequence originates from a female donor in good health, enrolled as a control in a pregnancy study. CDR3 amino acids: CASNAGGNTDTQYF. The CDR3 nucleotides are TGTGCCAGCAACGCCGGGGGGAACACAGATACGCAGTATTTT. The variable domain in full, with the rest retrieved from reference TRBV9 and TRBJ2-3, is DSGVTQTPKHLITATGQRVTLRCSPRSGDLSVYWYQQSLDQGLQFLIQYYNGEERAKGNILERFSAQQFPDLHSELNLSSLELGDSALYFCASNAGGNTDTQYFGPGTRLTVL.